This TCR beta chain was sequenced for a study of shared clonotypes between healthy human individuals. The test was conducted at deep level. Using ten immunoSEQ deep assay plates, investigators sequenced unsorted PBMC DNA. Study processing details: ImmunoSEQ gave junction-only sequences without quality scores, so filtering differed. Measured with immunoSEQ multiplex PCR; TCRdb has only the in-frame clones, and not every one. That table furnishes V, J and clone size, whereas the DNA furnished D and trimming. This sample has 400,000 to 500,000 clones, with about three quarters found just once. Donors, without exception, were Caucasian adults residing in Nashville, Tennessee. The CDR3 length is 13 residues. Germline CDR1 reads SGHRS; CDR2 reads YFSETQ. Trimming cost V 2 bases and J 5 bases, with 11 bases left between them.

This sequence originates from a woman between 40 and 50 years old in good health. Some clones in this sample may be carry-over from other donors' samples. What was sequenced was PBMCs. The gene calls are TRBV5-1 and TRBJ2-7; tentatively, D is TRBD1 (6 bases). For the CDR3, the DNA is TGCGCCAGCAGCTTAGGGGGAGCTGACGAGCAGTACTTC. Translated, it gives CASSLGGADEQYF.